This T cell receptor beta chain was identified during a study of CD8+CD57+ T cells in acquired aplastic anemia. Overall study: DNA from sorted CD4+ and CD8+ cells averaged around 3 ug.

This clonotype was detected ten times or more. Its target is not known. Genomic DNA constituted the template upon which TCR beta VDJ and CDR3 profiling was performed. TCRdb independently ran MiXCR on the reads; one entry per CDR3 protein. The top ten hold less than 20% of the sample, which has fewer than 250,000 distinct CDR3 sequences, about half seen once. Whole-study results and caveats: Common to patients and controls were roughly 30 CD8+ CDR3 sequences.

In patients chosen for sequencing, flow cytometry had shown CD8+CD57+ cell expansion. Each patient had severe acquired aplastic anemia. Patients were treatment-naive when blood was sampled. CDR1 is SGHRS, CDR2 YFSETQ, per germline. CDR3 size: 15 residues. Trimming pared 0 bases from V and 3 bases from J, leaving 10 bases between. The receptor comes from a human donor with aplastic anemia. Sequenced sample: sorted CD4+, CD8+, or CD8+CD57+ T cells (not recorded which) from PBMCs. The gene calls are TRBV5-1 and TRBJ2-1; a possible D gene is TRBD1 (6 bases). CDR3 DNA sequence: TGCGCCAGCAGCTTGGGGGGGCCCCTCTACAATGAGCAGTTCTTC. The encoded protein is CASSLGGPLYNEQFF. Full variable domain (rest looked up from reference TRBV5-1 and TRBJ2-1): KAGVTQTPRYLIKTRGQQVTLSCSPISGHRSVSWYQQTPGQGLQFLFEYFSETQRNKGNFPGRFSGRQFSNSRSEMNVSTLELGDSALYLCASSLGGPLYNEQFFGPGTRLTVL.